The 29 T cell receptor beta chains reported below all come from one sample, sequenced in a study of cytomegalovirus exposure and HLA in healthy donors. This PCR relied on a set of 60 Vbeta primers and 13 Jbeta primers. The protocol was immunoSEQ multiplex PCR, while the TCRdb copy is restricted to in-frame clones and leaves out a portion. The table shows about 180,000 clones, with approximately 79% occurring only once. The sequencing input was PBMCs. The receptor source for this set is a middle-aged man in good health and CMV-seropositive.

This chain connects TRBV5-1 to TRBJ2-1, with 8 bases aligning to TRBD1. V was clipped by 5 bases and J by 4 bases; unmatched bases: 8. Germline V gene sequence: CDR1 SGHRS, CDR2 YFSETQ. The CDR3 has 15 amino acids. CDR3 region: CASRGGTGEYNEQFF. DNA of the CDR3: TGCGCCAGCAGAGGCGGGACAGGAGAATACAATGAGCAGTTCTTC. Looking up the rest from reference TRBV5-1 and TRBJ2-1 gives the full variable domain: KAGVTQTPRYLIKTRGQQVTLSCSPISGHRSVSWYQQTPGQGLQFLFEYFSETQRNKGNFPGRFSGRQFSNSRSEMNVSTLELGDSALYLCASRGGTGEYNEQFFGPGTRLTVL.

The V call is TRBV11-3, the J call TRBJ2-3, with 7 bases fitting TRBD2. J was trimmed by 6 bases and V by 5 bases; bases with no gene match: 14. The CDR3 runs to 16 residues. Germline V gives CDR1 SGHNT, CDR2 YENEEA. This CDR3 reads CASSAGTGRRGDTQYF. The CDR3, as DNA: TGTGCCAGCAGCGCAGGGACCGGGAGGCGGGGGGATACGCAGTATTTT.

The chain couples TRBV2 to TRBJ2-1, with a weak D call TRBD1 (5 bases). The CDR3 loop spans 14 amino acids. V was clipped by 4 bases and J by 6 bases, with 13 bases between them. Looked up from germline, CDR1 is SNHLY and CDR2 is FYNNEI. The CDR3 sequence: CASSVEQVGNEQFF. The CDR3 coding sequence is TGTGCCAGCAGTGTTGAACAGGTGGGCAATGAGCAGTTCTTC.

This clone has more than one count but fewer than ten. The V gene is TRBV5-1, the J gene TRBJ2-5; 13 nucleotides agree with TRBD2. This CDR3 has 20 residues. The V and J ends lost 0 bases and 5 bases, in that order; junction bases with no gene match: 16. CDR1 is SGHRS and CDR2 is YFSETQ in the germline V gene. The CDR3 loop is CASSLDGDVRTSGSGETQYF. For the CDR3, the DNA is TGCGCCAGCAGCTTGGACGGGGATGTGAGGACTAGCGGGAGTGGGGAGACCCAGTACTTC.

This clone has just one count. The V call is TRBV6-5, the J call TRBJ2-5; tentatively, D is TRBD1 (6 bases). There are 14 residues in the CDR3. V shed 5 bases and J shed 5 bases, with 15 bases lying between them. Per germline, CDR1 MNHEY and CDR2 SVGAGI. The CDR3 sequence: CASSREQGPETQYF. The CDR3 nucleotides are TGTGCCAGCAGTCGCGAACAGGGTCCCGAGACCCAGTACTTC.

The chain employs TRBV9 and TRBJ2-1; D is unclear. Per the germline V gene, CDR1 is SGDLS and CDR2 is YYNGEE. The CDR3 runs 15 residues. V lost 0 bases to trimming and J lost 0 bases, with 7 bases between them. The CDR3 sequence: CASSVDRDSYNEQFF. In DNA form, the CDR3 reads TGTGCCAGCAGCGTAGACAGAGACTCCTACAATGAGCAGTTCTTC.

V usage is TRBV28 and J usage is TRBJ1-4; 9 bases are a match to TRBD1. The CDR3 length is 15 residues. Germline lookup yields CDR1 MDHEN and CDR2 SYDVKM. The J segment lost 4 bases and the V segment lost 5 bases, leaving 5 bases of the junction unmatched. The CDR3 region has the DNA TGTGCCAGCAGTGTCCCGACAGGGGGTAATGAAAAACTGTTTTTT. Amino acids: CASSVPTGGNEKLFF.

This chain uses TRBV9 with TRBJ2-1; 7 bases fit TRBD2. J lost 5 bases, V lost 6 bases, and 8 bases had no gene match. This CDR3 is built from 14 residues. Looked up from germline, CDR1 is SGDLS and CDR2 is YYNGEE. CDR3 coding DNA: TGTGCCAGCACCGAAACTAGCGCGCACAATGAGCAGTTCTTC. The encoded protein is CASTETSAHNEQFF.

V gene TRBV5-4 combines with J gene TRBJ2-1; D is undetermined. V lost 0 bases, J lost 5 bases, and 12 bases lay in between. This CDR3 has 15 residues. Germline values: CDR1 SGHNT, CDR2 YYREEE (reference sequence). This chain's CDR3 is CASSLARYDNNEQFF. DNA of the CDR3: TGTGCCAGCAGCTTGGCCAGGTATGATAACAATGAGCAGTTCTTC. Filled out from reference TRBV5-4 and TRBJ2-1, the complete variable domain reads ETGVTQSPTHLIKTRGQQVTLRCSSQSGHNTVSWYQQALGQGPQFIFQYYREEENGRGNFPPRFSGLQFPNYSSELNVNALELDDSALYLCASSLARYDNNEQFFGPGTRLTVL.

This clone was observed a single time. This sequence joins TRBV2 and TRBJ1-2; D is ambiguous. V lost 6 bases, J lost 3 bases, and 8 bases lay in between. CDR1 and CDR2 (germline): SNHLY, FYNNEI. There are 12 residues in the CDR3. CDR3 protein: CASRREDYGYTF. The CDR3 nucleotides read TGTGCCAGCAGGCGGGAGGACTATGGCTACACCTTC.

This sequence joins TRBV5-1 and TRBJ2-7; TRBD2 matches at 11 bases. Per the germline V gene, CDR1 is SGHRS and CDR2 is YFSETQ. The CDR3 is made up of 17 amino acids. The trim removed 7 bases at V and 7 bases at J, leaving 19 bases unmatched. The CDR3 region has the DNA TGCGCCAGCCGGCCACCAAGGGGACTAGCGGTTCCCCGGGAGCAGTACTTC. Its translation: CASRPPRGLAVPREQYF. Filled out from reference TRBV5-1 and TRBJ2-7, the complete variable domain reads KAGVTQTPRYLIKTRGQQVTLSCSPISGHRSVSWYQQTPGQGLQFLFEYFSETQRNKGNFPGRFSGRQFSNSRSEMNVSTLELGDSALYLCASRPPRGLAVPREQYFGPGTRLTVT.

This chain uses TRBV5-1 with TRBJ2-1; 9 positions agree with TRBD2. The J segment lost 6 bases and the V segment lost 0 bases, leaving 16 bases of the junction unmatched. Per the germline V gene, CDR1 is SGHRS and CDR2 is YFSETQ. There are 19 residues in the CDR3. The CDR3 protein is CASSLESASAGGRLNEQFF. CDR3 nucleotide sequence: TGCGCCAGCAGCTTGGAAAGTGCGAGTGCGGGAGGGCGGCTCAATGAGCAGTTCTTC.

This rearrangement joins TRBV5-4 to TRBJ2-5; 7 bases are a match to TRBD1. There are 14 residues in the CDR3. Germline values: CDR1 SGHNT, CDR2 YYREEE (reference sequence). Losses at the gene ends were 1 base for V and 5 bases for J; bases not matched to a gene: 5. CDR3 DNA sequence: TGTGCCAGCAGCTTGACAGGGGCCGGGGAGACCCAGTACTTC. It translates to CASSLTGAGETQYF.

The chain recombines TRBV9 with TRBJ1-4, with TRBD1 matching over 7 bases. This CDR3 has 14 residues. The J segment lost 7 bases and the V segment lost 2 bases, leaving 5 bases of the junction unmatched. The V gene's germline CDR1 is SGDLS and CDR2 YYNGEE. The CDR3: CASSVRDSLEKLFF. CDR3 in DNA: TGTGCCAGCAGCGTCCGGGACAGTCTTGAAAAACTGTTTTTT.

This rearrangement joins TRBV4-2 to TRBJ2-1; TRBD2 matches at 10 bases. The J segment lost 4 bases and the V segment lost 0 bases, leaving 6 bases of the junction unmatched. The CDR3 sequence is 17 residues long. From germline, CDR1 is LGHNA and CDR2 YNFKEQ. The DNA of the CDR3 is TGTGCCAGCAGCCAAGAAGTACTAGCGGGGCCATACAATGAGCAGTTCTTC. It specifies CASSQEVLAGPYNEQFF.

V usage is TRBV5-1 and J usage is TRBJ1-2; tentative D call: TRBD1 (6 bases). The CDR3 is 14 residues long. V lost 4 bases, J lost 4 bases, and 14 bases lay in between. Germline-derived CDR1 and CDR2 are SGHRS and YFSETQ. This CDR3 is CASSIRGWGYGYTF. The CDR3, as DNA: TGCGCCAGCAGCATCAGGGGCTGGGGCTATGGCTACACCTTC.

V and J are TRBV7-2 and TRBJ2-3, with a weak D call TRBD2 (5 bases). Looked up from germline, CDR1 is SGHTA and CDR2 is FQGNSA. This CDR3 is 17 amino acids long. Trimming removed 1 base from V and 6 bases from J, with 20 bases in between. The CDR3 DNA follows: TGTGCCAGCAGCTTAGGGCCTTCGCGGAGGCTCCGGGATACGCAGTATTTT. The encoded protein is CASSLGPSRRLRDTQYF.

In regard to this clone: The junction departs from the called germline gene at one end, perhaps through a read error. The chain couples TRBV19 to TRBJ2-6; 14 nucleotides line up with TRBD2. The CDR3 has 18 residues. The V gene's germline CDR1 is LNHDA and CDR2 SQIVND (reference sequence). The CDR3, as DNA: TGTGCCAGTAGTCTGGGACTAGCGGGAGTCTCTGGGGCCAACGGCCTGACTTTC. Its protein product is CASSLGLAGVSGANGLTF.

The chain recombines TRBV5-1 with TRBJ1-1, with TRBD1 as a possible D gene (5 bases). CDR3 size: 15 residues. CDR1 and CDR2 (germline): SGHRS, YFSETQ. Between the trimmed V and J ends, which lost 0 bases and 5 bases, there was a span of 14 bases. The CDR3 reads CASSLANVEGTEAFF. The CDR3 DNA reads TGCGCCAGCAGCTTGGCGAACGTGGAGGGGACTGAAGCTTTCTTT.

This clone appeared once. J is TRBJ1-6 and V is TRBV5-4; D perhaps matches TRBD1 (6 bases). The CDR3 covers 17 residues. Trimming stripped 4 bases from V and 4 bases from J, with 18 bases between. CDR1 SGHNT and CDR2 YYREEE come from the germline V gene (reference sequence). The CDR3 here is CASSPDAGAAYNSPLHF. CDR3 nucleotide sequence: TGTGCCAGCAGCCCCGATGCGGGGGCTGCATATAATTCACCCCTCCACTTT.

This clone has more than one count but fewer than ten. The chain is built from TRBV7-8 and TRBJ1-5, with D possibly matching TRBD1 (5 bases). CDR1 is SGHVS and CDR2 is FQNEAQ in the germline V gene. The CDR3 is 18 residues long. V was pared by 1 base and J by 2 bases, with 18 bases between. The CDR3 DNA reads as TGTGCCAGCAGCTTAGTTTTGGGGCTGGGAGGGGGCAATCAGCCCCAGCATTTT. Its translation: CASSLVLGLGGGNQPQHF.

The sample holds a few counts of this clone. This rearrangement joins TRBV10-2 to TRBJ1-2; D not resolved. The ends were cut back, 5 bases at V and 6 bases at J, with 10 bases in the middle. The CDR3 length is 12 residues. The germline V gene encodes CDR1 WSHSY and CDR2 SAAADI. The CDR3 reads CASSLSGDGYTF. As DNA, the CDR3 is TGCGCCAGCAGTCTTTCCGGGGATGGCTACACCTTC.

The gene calls are TRBV5-1 and TRBJ2-4, with 8 nucleotides matching TRBD2. Germline CDR1 reads SGHRS; CDR2 reads YFSETQ. Trimming removed 0 bases from V and 7 bases from J; junction bases left unmatched: 6. CDR3 size: 15 residues. CDR3 region: CASSLAGTRRNIQYF. CDR3 coding DNA: TGCGCCAGCAGCTTGGCGGGGACTAGACGGAACATTCAGTACTTC.

The chain combines TRBV30 with TRBJ2-1; 7 nucleotides line up with TRBD2. The CDR3 spans 13 residues. CDR1 and CDR2 from the germline V gene are GTSNPN and SVGIG (reference sequence). The V gene end was trimmed by 3 bases and the J gene end by 6 bases; junction bases not matched to a gene: 5. CDR3 region: CAWSLGLTNEQFF. The CDR3, as DNA: TGTGCCTGGAGCTTGGGACTAACCAATGAGCAGTTCTTC.

This chain uses TRBV19 with TRBJ1-5; weak D call: TRBD1 (6 bases). Germline CDR1 is LNHDA and CDR2 is SQIVND (reference sequence). Trimming stripped 5 bases from V and 7 bases from J, with 18 bases between. The CDR3 has 15 amino acids. CDR3 residues: CASSLTGGANQPQHF. DNA of the CDR3: TGTGCCAGTAGTTTGACGGGGGGCGCGAACCAGCCCCAGCATTTT. Using reference TRBV19 and TRBJ1-5 for the parts outside the CDR3, the full variable domain is DGGITQSPKYLFRKEGQNVTLSCEQNLNHDAMYWYRQDPGQGLRLIYYSQIVNDFQKGDIAEGYSVSREKKESFPLTVTSAQKNPTAFYLCASSLTGGANQPQHFGDGTRLSIL.

This clone was picked up a small number of times. The V call is TRBV4-2, the J call TRBJ2-1, with 7 bases lining up with TRBD2. Trimming took 5 bases from V and 8 from J; bases not matched to a gene: 15. This CDR3 spans 16 amino acids. Germline CDR1 reads LGHNA; CDR2 reads YNFKEQ. CDR3 nucleotide sequence: TGTGCCAGCAGCGCCTTGGGCGGGAGAGTTGACGATGAGCAGTTCTTC. Translating it yields CASSALGGRVDDEQFF.

V and J are TRBV4-1 and TRBJ1-1, with 8 positions matching TRBD1. Germline CDR1 MGHRA, CDR2 YSYEKL. V lost 4 bases, J lost 4 bases, and 5 bases stayed unmatched. CDR3 length: 14 residues. CDR3 DNA: TGCGCCAGCAGCCGCGGACAGGGCGGCACTGAAGCTTTCTTT. Translating gives CASSRGQGGTEAFF.

This sequence joins TRBV25-1 and TRBJ2-1, with unresolved D. This CDR3 is 15 amino acids long. Germline CDR1 is MGHDK and CDR2 is SYGVNS. The V end was cut by 4 bases, the J end by 0 bases, with 10 bases between. The CDR3 bases are TGTGCCAGCAGTGGCCACGGTAGCTCCTACAATGAGCAGTTCTTC. It codes for CASSGHGSSYNEQFF.

This chain links TRBV5-1 with TRBJ2-7; TRBD2 agrees at 7 bases. The V gene end was trimmed by 6 bases and the J gene end by 3 bases; junction bases not matched to a gene: 15. This CDR3 is 16 amino acids long. The germline CDR1 and CDR2 sequences are SGHRS and YFSETQ. The CDR3 loop is CASTSSGELPVYEQYF. The CDR3 bases are TGCGCCAGCACCTCTAGCGGCGAACTCCCGGTCTACGAGCAGTACTTC.